Shown below are 21 T cell receptor beta chains from a single sample sequenced in a study of T-cell memory formation after mild COVID-19. One entry per CDR3 protein, called by TCRdb with MiXCR from the 5' RACE reads. The sample carries a few hundred thousand distinct CDR3 sequences, roughly 20% recorded once. Material: PBMCs or a T cell subset sorted from them (not recorded which). Source of these receptors: an adult woman who had mild COVID-19 (a few samples of this study predate the infection). Cell type and time point are not known.

The V gene is TRBV6-6, the J gene TRBJ2-5; either TRBD1 or TRBD2 may supply D (6 bases each). Trimming took 6 bases from V and 5 from J, leaving 19 bases between them. The germline gives CDR1 MNHNY, CDR2 SVGAGI (reference sequence). The length of the CDR3 is 15 residues. The chain's CDR3 is CASRPGGRERETQYF. CDR3 nucleotides: TGTGCCAGCAGACCTGGGGGGCGGGAAAGGGAGACCCAGTACTTC.

This clonotype was seen just once. A much larger clonotype is one base distant, so this may be a read error. This chain joins TRBV5-6 and TRBJ2-1; TRBD2 aligns across 7 bases. CDR3 size: 14 residues. Germline V CDR1 and CDR2: SGHDT, YYEEEE. Germline trimming cut 4 bases from V and 10 bases from J; bases unmatched to any gene: 11. The CDR3 DNA reads TGTGCCAGCAGCAGCGGGACCCTCATATGGGAGCAGTTCTTC. Amino acids: CASSSGTLIWEQFF. The full variable domain, with the rest looked up from reference TRBV5-6 and TRBJ2-1, is DAGVTQSPTHLIKTRGQQVTLRCSPKSGHDTVSWYQQALGQGPQFIFQYYEEEERQRGNFPDRFSGHQFPNYSSELNVNALLLGDSALYLCASSSGTLIWEQFFGPGTRLTVL.

This chain connects TRBV10-3 to TRBJ2-7, with a weak D call TRBD1 (5 bases). This CDR3 has 11 residues. Germline V gives CDR1 ENHRY, CDR2 SYGVKD. The V end lost 4 bases, the J end lost 6 bases, and 7 bases lay between the germline ends. CDR3 sequence: CAISGQTEQYF. As DNA, the CDR3 is TGTGCCATCAGTGGACAGACCGAGCAGTACTTC.

This clonotype was observed a few times. J is TRBJ2-5 and V is TRBV11-2, with D possibly called TRBD1 or TRBD2 (5 bases each). The V end lost 1 base, the J end lost 7 bases, and 7 bases lay between the germline ends. Germline V lookup: CDR1 SGHAT, CDR2 FQNNGV. This CDR3 is built from 12 residues. CDR3 loop: CASSLGDRTQYF. The CDR3 coding sequence is TGTGCCAGCAGCTTAGGGGACCGGACCCAGTACTTC.

In its sample, this clonotype was seen a few times. This chain links TRBV12-3 or TRBV12-4 with TRBJ2-1, with a possible D match to TRBD1 (6 bases). Trimming left V 3 bases short and J 6 bases short, with 9 bases between. The CDR3 consists of 13 residues. In DNA form, the CDR3 reads TGTGCCAGCAGTTTGGGGGCGACCAATGAGCAGTTCTTC. Its protein product is CASSLGATNEQFF.

This clonotype was observed at least ten times. The J gene is TRBJ1-5, the V gene TRBV19; D gene uncertain. The V and J ends lost 6 bases and 0 bases respectively, with 12 bases between them. CDR1 is LNHDA, CDR2 SQIVND, per germline (reference sequence). This CDR3 is built from 15 residues. The CDR3 sequence: CASRNIRDSNQPQHF. CDR3 sequence (DNA): TGTGCCAGTAGGAATATAAGGGATAGCAATCAGCCCCAGCATTTT.

This clonotype was detected only a few times. The J gene is TRBJ2-1, the V gene TRBV9; tentative D call: TRBD2 (5 bases). Germline V CDR1 and CDR2: SGDLS, YYNGEE. V gave up 3 bases and J gave up 9 bases, with 16 bases separating them. There are 14 residues in the CDR3. In DNA, the CDR3 is TGTGCCAGCAGCGAGGGAGAGGCGGTGGGTGAGCAGTTCTTC. It codes for CASSEGEAVGEQFF.

The chain links TRBV24-1 to TRBJ2-7; 7 bases are shared with TRBD1. The CDR3 is made up of 15 amino acids. Germline loops: CDR1 KGHDR, CDR2 SFDVKD. With 7 bases clipped from V and 0 bases from J, the junction kept 8 bases outside the gene matches. CDR3 nucleotide sequence: TGTGCCACCAGCCAGACAGGGTTTTCCTCCTACGAGCAGTACTTC. Translating gives CATSQTGFSSYEQYF.

CDR3 coding DNA: TGTGCCAGCTCACCACTGGGACAGGGGGGCTACGAGCAGTACTTC. Its translation: CASSPLGQGGYEQYF. V is TRBV18 and J is TRBJ2-7; 11 bases line up with TRBD1. Germline V CDR1 and CDR2: KGHSH, LQKENI. CDR3 size: 15 residues. Trimming removed 1 base from V and 3 bases from J; junction bases left unmatched: 2.

This clonotype was observed a handful of times. This sequence joins TRBV6-5 and TRBJ2-7; TRBD2 agrees at 8 bases. The V gene's germline CDR1 is MNHEY and CDR2 SVGAGI. Unmatched junction bases numbered 5, after V lost 10 bases and J lost 0 bases. This CDR3 contains 13 residues. In DNA form, the CDR3 reads TGTGCCACCGCGGGGGGCGCCTCCTACGAGCAGTACTTC. Protein: CATAGGASYEQYF.

The V and J genes are TRBV2 and TRBJ2-1; TRBD2 matches at 9 bases. Germline loops: CDR1 SNHLY, CDR2 FYNNEI. This CDR3 is built from 15 residues. Unmatched junction bases numbered 3, after V lost 2 bases and J lost 4 bases. The CDR3 protein is CASSEPSGAYNEQFF. The DNA for the CDR3 is TGTGCCAGCAGTGAACCTAGCGGGGCTTACAATGAGCAGTTCTTC.

The sample holds a few counts of this clonotype. V usage is TRBV9 and J usage is TRBJ1-1; the D is unclear. Per the germline V gene, CDR1 is SGDLS and CDR2 is YYNGEE. This CDR3 region has 15 residues. The V and J ends lost 0 bases and 1 base respectively, with 10 bases between them. DNA for the CDR3: TGTGCCAGCAGCGTAGATTTAAAGAGGAACACTGAAGCTTTCTTT. Protein: CASSVDLKRNTEAFF.

This clonotype was counted a few times. This chain connects TRBV28 to TRBJ2-7; D gene unclear. The length of the CDR3 is 13 residues. Germline V gene data show CDR1 as MDHEN and CDR2 as SYDVKM. Trimming took 7 bases from V and 4 from J, leaving 14 bases between them. CDR3 sequence: CASNGGVRYEQYF. CDR3 DNA: TGTGCCAGCAATGGTGGGGTCCGGTACGAGCAGTACTTC.

The chain has TRBV5-4 and TRBJ2-3; TRBD2 matches 9 bases. This CDR3 has 14 amino acids. Germline V lookup: CDR1 SGHNT, CDR2 YYREEE (reference sequence). The V segment lost 1 base and the J segment 5 bases; nucleotides outside the gene matches: 2. Written as DNA, the CDR3 is TGTGCCAGCAGCTTGCAACTAGCGGGAGATACGCAGTATTTT. It is translated as CASSLQLAGDTQYF.

The J gene is TRBJ2-5, the V gene TRBV4-3; 10 nucleotides match TRBD1. The CDR3 covers 16 residues. Germline V gene sequence: CDR1 LGHNA, CDR2 YSLEER. Unmatched junction bases numbered 5, after V lost 0 bases and J lost 4 bases. In DNA, the CDR3 is TGCGCCAGCAGCCAAGATGAGACAGGGGGCGCAGAGACCCAGTACTTC. This encodes CASSQDETGGAETQYF.

The genes are TRBV27 and TRBJ1-1; no firm D call. The ends were cut back, 6 bases at V and 1 base at J, with 9 bases in the middle. The germline V gene encodes CDR1 MNHEY and CDR2 SMNVEV (reference sequence). The CDR3 runs 13 residues. CDR3 DNA: TGTGCCAGCAGAATACAGCCGAACACTGAAGCTTTCTTT. Its translation is CASRIQPNTEAFF.

The chain couples TRBV6-5 to TRBJ1-1; possibly TRBD1 for D (5 bases). From germline, CDR1 is MNHEY and CDR2 SVGAGI. The ends were cut back, 1 base at V and 7 bases at J, with 10 bases in the middle. The length of the CDR3 is 13 residues. DNA for the CDR3: TGTGCCAGCAGTTACTTCCGGGACGGTGAAGCTTTCTTT. Translating it yields CASSYFRDGEAFF.

A few counts support this clonotype. The chain has TRBV20-1 and TRBJ1-5; TRBD1 agrees at 10 bases. V trimming: 0 bases; J trimming: 6 bases; junction bases outside the gene matches: 5. Germline loops: CDR1 DFQATT, CDR2 SNEGSKA (reference sequence). This CDR3 has 15 amino acids. CDR3 sequence reads: CSARDRDRGTQPQHF. The CDR3 region has the DNA TGCAGTGCTAGAGATAGGGACAGGGGCACTCAGCCCCAGCATTTT.

The J gene is TRBJ1-1, the V gene TRBV6-6; 7 nucleotides match TRBD1. CDR1 is MNHNY and CDR2 is SVGAGI in the germline V gene (reference sequence). The length of the CDR3 is 15 residues. With V trimmed by 7 bases and J by 7 bases, 15 bases remained unmatched. The CDR3, as DNA: TGTGCCAGCAACGACGCCAGGGGGGGCGTTTATGAAGCTTTCTTT. Encoded protein: CASNDARGGVYEAFF.

This clonotype has more than one count but fewer than ten. This chain links TRBV6-1 with TRBJ2-7, with D possibly TRBD1 on 5 matching bases. CDR1 and CDR2 (germline): MNHNS, SASEGT. Trimming took off 4 bases at V and 3 bases at J, with 13 bases between the two ends. The CDR3 is 14 amino acids. This CDR3 is CASSVQEWHYEQYF. The CDR3 DNA reads as TGTGCCAGCAGTGTACAGGAATGGCACTACGAGCAGTACTTC.

This chain links TRBV7-8 with TRBJ2-7, with unresolved D. Trimming took 3 bases from V and 5 from J, leaving 23 bases between them. The CDR3 totals 17 residues. Germline V lookup: CDR1 SGHVS, CDR2 FQNEAQ. CDR3 protein: CASSLVRHSGLQDEQYF. As DNA, the CDR3 is TGTGCCAGCAGCTTGGTCAGACATTCGGGCCTTCAAGACGAGCAGTACTTC.